The clone carrying this TCR beta chain was detected a few times. The data stem from a study of T-cell reconstitution after alpha-beta-depleted transplantation in children. The germline V gene has CDR1 SGDLS and CDR2 YYNGEE. This CDR3 region has 16 residues. V shed 3 bases and J shed 7 bases, with 17 bases lying between them. Preparation of the TCRbeta library was carried out with unique molecular identifiers. TCRdb called the PCR reads again in MiXCR, with one record for every CDR3 protein. The sample records just under 550,000 distinct CDR3 sequences, 15% to 20% being singletons. The TCR comes from a human donor who donated a stem cell graft to a child with acute lymphoblastic leukemia. This chain uses TRBV9 with TRBJ1-6; D gene ambiguous. The sample consisted of PBMCs from the stem cell graft donor, taken from the stem cell graft. The CDR3 protein is CASSASSFSGNSPLHF. The CDR3 DNA follows: TGTGCCAGCAGCGCCTCCTCATTTTCGGGGAATTCACCCCTCCACTTT.